These 6 T cell receptor beta chains came from one sample sequenced in a study of CD8 T cells in Susac syndrome. RNA totalling roughly 0.45 to 1 ug underwent reverse transcription with random hexamers. One entry per CDR3 protein, called by TCRdb with MiXCR from the immunoSEQ multiplex PCR reads. The sample records around 200,000 distinct CDR3 sequences, about 94% being singletons. The sample taken for sequencing was CD4+ T cells from PBMCs. The receptor set was obtained from a human donor with Susac syndrome.

The chain joins TRBV20-1 to TRBJ2-1; 9 bases are a match to TRBD2. The CDR3 extends over 13 amino acids. Germline loops: CDR1 DFQATT, CDR2 SNEGSKA (reference sequence). The chain's CDR3 is CRVSGGTYNEQFF. The CDR3 DNA follows: TGCAGGGTGAGCGGGGGGACTTACAATGAGCAGTTCTTC.

This chain connects TRBV14 to TRBJ2-6; no firm D call. V was clipped by 5 bases and J by 1 base, with 9 bases between them. Germline assignment: CDR1 SGHDN and CDR2 FVKESK. CDR3 length equals 15 residues. Here the CDR3 DNA reads TGTGCCAGCAGCAGCTTAGGGTCTGGGGCCAACGTCCTGACTTTC. It is translated as CASSSLGSGANVLTF.

V and J are TRBV5-4 and TRBJ2-1; 8 nucleotides align to TRBD2. The V segment lost 3 bases and the J segment 7 bases; nucleotides outside the gene matches: 12. The germline V gene encodes CDR1 SGHNT and CDR2 YYREEE (reference sequence). The CDR3 spans 16 residues. The CDR3 DNA follows: TGTGCCAGCAGCTCACCCCCACGGGGGGGCGGAAATGAGCAGTTCTTC. Translating it yields CASSSPPRGGGNEQFF.

CDR3 coding DNA: TGTGCCAGCAGCCCGCAGGGGGCGCCTACCAATTCACCCCTCCACTTT. It encodes CASSPQGAPTNSPLHF. The rearrangement uses TRBV3-1 and TRBJ1-6; 8 nucleotides agree with TRBD1. This CDR3 is 16 amino acids long. The ends lost 4 bases at V and 7 bases at J; junction bases unmatched: 9. In germline, CDR1 is LGHDT, CDR2 YNNKEL (reference sequence).

The chain combines TRBV6-6 with TRBJ2-3, with D possibly matching TRBD1 (5 bases). Per the germline V gene, CDR1 is MNHNY and CDR2 is SVGAGI (reference sequence). The V gene lost 0 bases and the J gene lost 2 bases, with 12 bases spanning the gap. CDR3 length: 16 residues. The CDR3 nucleotides read TGTGCCAGCAGTTACTCTTGGCAGGGTCTCACAGATACGCAGTATTTT. Amino acid sequence: CASSYSWQGLTDTQYF.

The chain combines TRBV28 with TRBJ2-5; 11 bases fit TRBD1. Germline V gene data show CDR1 as MDHEN and CDR2 as SYDVKM. The CDR3 loop spans 16 amino acids. V dropped 5 bases and J dropped 4; count of bases not matched to a gene: 9. Here the CDR3 DNA reads TGTGCCAGCAGTCTCCGGACAGGGGGCTACAGAGAGACCCAGTACTTC. This gives the protein CASSLRTGGYRETQYF.